One and the same sample provided the 12 T cell receptor beta chains below, sequenced in a study of T cells in Graves' hyperthyroidism and ophthalmopathy. It was RNA transcripts that yielded the amplified TCR beta CDR3 regions. HTBI primers were used for first-round RT-PCR of the TCR CDR3. TCRdb re-called the multiplex PCR reads through MiXCR, storing one row per CDR3 protein. The sample contains some 720,000 distinct CDR3 sequences, about a sixth of which appear only once. The specimen sequenced was blood. Receptors originate from a man aged 18-30 years with Graves' hyperthyroidism.

Only a few counts were recorded for this clonotype. V and J are TRBV7-2 and TRBJ1-6; D ambiguous. This CDR3 is 13 amino acids long. V lost 3 bases, J lost 4 bases, and 4 bases lay in between. Per germline, CDR1 SGHTA and CDR2 FQGNSA. CDR3 bases: TGTGCCAGCAGCTTCGGATATAATTCACCCCTCCACTTT. Its translation is CASSFGYNSPLHF.

This clonotype appeared many times. The rearrangement links TRBV2 to TRBJ2-2, with 12 nucleotides matching TRBD1. This CDR3 comprises 16 residues. Per germline, CDR1 SNHLY and CDR2 FYNNEI. V gave up 3 bases and J gave up 5 bases; unmatched junction bases: 4. The CDR3 nucleotides read TGTGCCAGCAGTGAGGGACAGGGGGCTAGGACCGGGGAGCTGTTTTTT. Translated: CASSEGQGARTGELFF.

The sample holds many counts of this clonotype. The V and J genes are TRBV18 and TRBJ1-6, with D uncertain. Germline lookup yields CDR1 KGHSH and CDR2 LQKENI. V lost 3 bases, J lost 5 bases, and 14 bases lay in between. The CDR3 loop spans 16 amino acids. The CDR3 nucleotides read TGTGCCAGCTCACCTAATACCGTCACTAATAATTCACCCCTCCACTTT. As protein: CASSPNTVTNNSPLHF.

This chain links TRBV11-2 with TRBJ2-7; possible D gene TRBD2, 6 bases. The CDR3 sequence is 17 residues long. Deletions cut 1 base from V and 2 bases from J, with 18 bases between. Germline V gene lookup returns CDR1 SGHAT and CDR2 FQNNGV. The CDR3 reads CASSLGYSGLTPYEQYF. The CDR3 DNA sequence: TGTGCCAGCAGCTTAGGATACAGCGGGCTTACCCCCTACGAGCAGTACTTC.

A remark on this clonotype: A much larger clone lies a single base off, so this may be a read error. The rearrangement links TRBV18 to TRBJ2-6, with D perhaps being TRBD1 or TRBD2 (5 bases each). CDR3 length equals 15 residues. Looked up from germline, CDR1 is KGHSH and CDR2 is LQKENI. This chain's CDR3 is CASSPQGPGANVLAF. DNA of the CDR3: TGTGCCAGCTCACCACAGGGACCCGGGGCCAACGTCCTGGCTTTC.

This clonotype was seen ten or more times. The V gene is TRBV15, the J gene TRBJ1-2; perhaps TRBD1 as D (6 bases). Trimming left V 0 bases short and J 9 bases short, with 11 bases between. Looked up from germline, CDR1 is LNHNV and CDR2 is YYDKDF (reference sequence). The CDR3 runs 13 residues. The DNA of the CDR3 is TGTGCCACCAGCAGAGATCCAGGGGCTAGCTACACCTTC. This sequence encodes CATSRDPGASYTF.

This clonotype was seen only a few times. The chain combines TRBV5-1 with TRBJ2-5, with D tentatively TRBD1 (5 bases). CDR3 length: 17 amino acids. V lost 1 base to trimming and J lost 5 bases, with 21 bases between them. The germline V gene encodes CDR1 SGHRS and CDR2 YFSETQ. The CDR3 protein is CASSLNPQGARLETQYF. The DNA of the CDR3 is TGCGCCAGCAGCTTGAATCCCCAGGGCGCAAGATTGGAGACCCAGTACTTC.

This clonotype was seen many times. This chain links TRBV20-1 with TRBJ2-3; 10 positions match TRBD2. The CDR3 spans 14 residues. Germline CDR1 DFQATT, CDR2 SNEGSKA (reference sequence). The V and J ends lost 6 bases and 4 bases, in that order; junction bases with no gene match: 7. CDR3 residues: CSAFPAGGADTQYF. For the CDR3, the DNA is TGCAGTGCCTTTCCAGCGGGAGGGGCAGATACGCAGTATTTT.

To note about this clonotype: One end of the junction is discordant with germline, which a read error may explain. This chain connects TRBV15 to TRBJ2-1; D unclear. The CDR3 has 12 residues. Germline V lookup: CDR1 LNHNV, CDR2 YYDKDF (reference sequence). The CDR3 loop is CVTSKFQDPQFF. The DNA of the CDR3 is TGTGTCACCAGCAAGTTTCAAGACCCGCAGTTCTTC.

This clonotype was counted ten times or more. The V call is TRBV12-3 or TRBV12-4, the J call TRBJ2-1; 10 bases align to TRBD2. Trimming cost V 5 bases and J 8 bases; bases outside gene matches: 15. CDR3 length: 17 residues. For the CDR3, the DNA is TGTGCCAGCAGTCCCCACGAGAGCGGGAGGGCCAAGGATGAGCAGTTCTTC. Residues: CASSPHESGRAKDEQFF.

With respect to this clonotype: A read error is possible here, since a much larger clone lies one base away. The chain couples TRBV6-5 to TRBJ1-4; D is undetermined. The CDR3 is made up of 14 amino acids. Germline values: CDR1 MNHEY, CDR2 SVGAGI. CDR3 in DNA: TGTGGCAGCAGTTTGTACCGGGGTAATGAAAAACTGTTTTTT. Its protein is CGSSLYRGNEKLFF.

This clonotype was seen ten or more times. CDR3 sequence: CASSATGATDGPQHF. In nucleotides, the CDR3 is TGTGCCAGCAGCGCCACAGGGGCCACGGACGGGCCCCAGCATTTT. V usage is TRBV7-2 and J usage is TRBJ1-5; 7 bases match TRBD1. J gave up 9 bases and V 5 bases, and 13 bases lay outside the gene matches. CDR1 is SGHTA and CDR2 is FQGNSA in the germline V gene. There are 15 residues in the CDR3. The full variable domain, rest sourced from reference TRBV7-2 and TRBJ1-5, is GAGVSQSPSNKVTEKGKDVELRCDPISGHTALYWYRQSLGQGLEFLIYFQGNSAPDKSGLPSDRFSAERTGGSVSTLTIQRTQQEDSAVYLCASSATGATDGPQHFGDGTRLSIL.